The 18 T cell receptor beta chains in this list originate from one sample, sequenced in a study of T cell responses to AZD1222 COVID-19 vaccine (dated by TCRdb to the early 2020s). In the paper's terms, the time point label means: about 28 days (+/-7) after the second vaccine dose. Library method: the immunoSEQ multiplex PCR assay. Drawn from immuneACCESS, this table holds only the in-frame rearrangements with V and J called that TCRdb kept. Clones are partly lost; checked studies trace under half to an unresolved V gene and leave the rest unexplained. Recorded for this sample are fewer than 90,000 clones; around 90% of them occurred a single time. Around 10% of the sample is held by the ten biggest clonotypes. This sample comprised peripheral blood, obtained 28 days after the second AZD1222 dose. These receptors all come from an adult who received the AZD1222 COVID-19 vaccine.

The V gene is TRBV4-1, the J gene TRBJ2-1; 13 bases fit TRBD2. The germline V gene has CDR1 MGHRA and CDR2 YSYEKL. V was pared by 2 bases and J by 0 bases, with 7 bases of the junction left unmatched. The CDR3 runs 19 residues. CDR3 amino acids: CASSQFGLAGANSYNEQFF. As DNA, the CDR3 is TGCGCCAGCAGCCAATTTGGACTAGCGGGAGCGAACTCCTACAATGAGCAGTTCTTC.

The chain couples TRBV7-9 to TRBJ1-1; D is uncertain. Between the trimmed V and J ends, which lost 3 bases and 4 bases, there was a span of 12 bases. Germline assignment: CDR1 SEHNR and CDR2 FQNEAQ (reference sequence). The CDR3 is made up of 14 amino acids. The CDR3 DNA follows: TGTGCCAGCAGCTTGGAGCCGGGTCGCACTGAAGCTTTCTTT. It specifies CASSLEPGRTEAFF.

This chain uses TRBV20-1 with TRBJ1-1; 8 nucleotides align to TRBD1. Germline-derived CDR1 and CDR2 are DFQATT and SNEGSKA (reference sequence). The CDR3 spans 15 residues. Trimming cost V 3 bases and J 0 bases; bases outside gene matches: 6. The chain's CDR3 is CSASRTGLMNTEAFF. The CDR3 DNA reads TGCAGTGCTAGTAGGACAGGGCTCATGAACACTGAAGCTTTCTTT.

This clone is a singleton in its sample. The chain employs TRBV9 and TRBJ1-3, with D maybe TRBD1 (6 bases). The CDR3 is 16 amino acids. Per the germline V gene, CDR1 is SGDLS and CDR2 is YYNGEE. The V and J ends lost 4 bases and 1 base respectively, with 15 bases between them. CDR3 DNA sequence: TGTGCCAGCAGCCCTCACCCGGACAGATCTGGAAACACCATATATTTT. Its translation: CASSPHPDRSGNTIYF.

The chain is built from TRBV7-9 and TRBJ2-5, with 9 bases matching TRBD1. CDR1 and CDR2 (germline): SEHNR, FQNEAQ (reference sequence). The CDR3 covers 16 residues. With 7 bases clipped from V and 6 bases from J, the junction kept 15 bases outside the gene matches. The CDR3 is CASTSTGGASGKTQYF. The CDR3 DNA sequence: TGTGCCAGCACTTCCACAGGGGGCGCGTCAGGGAAGACCCAGTACTTC.

This clone has a handful of counts. The chain carries TRBV6-6 and TRBJ1-2; possible D gene TRBD1, 5 bases. This CDR3 comprises 17 residues. Looked up from germline, CDR1 is MNHNY and CDR2 is SVGAGI (reference sequence). The ends were cut back, 5 bases at V and 5 bases at J, with 24 bases in the middle. The DNA of the CDR3 is TGTGCCAGCAGTCCCAGGGTTAACGGTCCCCCGAGGTATGGCTACACCTTC. Amino acid sequence: CASSPRVNGPPRYGYTF.

The V call is TRBV7-6, the J call TRBJ2-1; unclear D gene. This CDR3 spans 12 amino acids. V was cut by 6 bases and J by 4 bases, with 7 bases left in between. CDR1 is SGHVS, CDR2 FNYEAQ, per germline. CDR3 protein: CASRNPYNEQFF. Written as DNA, the CDR3 is TGTGCCAGCAGGAACCCGTACAATGAGCAGTTCTTC.

This chain connects TRBV3-1 (or the pseudogene TRBV3-2) to TRBJ1-6; no reliable D call. V was pared by 2 bases and J by 0 bases, with 5 bases between. The CDR3 is 15 amino acids. The germline CDR1 and CDR2 sequences are LGHDT and YNNKEL (reference sequence). CDR3 sequence reads: CASSQQSSYNSPLHF. CDR3 DNA: TGTGCCAGCAGCCAACAGAGCTCCTATAATTCACCCCTCCACTTT.

This clone has a single count. The junction shows a germline mismatch at one end, possibly a read error. This chain uses TRBV6-6 with TRBJ2-7; 8 positions match TRBD2. Per the germline V gene, CDR1 is MNHNY and CDR2 is SVGAGI (reference sequence). CDR3 length equals 16 residues. The CDR3 reads CASSNSLAGHPYEQYF. CDR3 DNA sequence: TGTGCCAGCAGTAACTCCCTAGCGGGCCACCCCTACGAGCAGTACTTC.

The chain combines TRBV11-2 with TRBJ2-7, with 10 bases matching TRBD2. In germline, CDR1 is SGHAT, CDR2 FQNNGV. The CDR3 spans 15 residues. Trimming at V came to 2 bases and at J to 1 base, leaving 2 bases not matched to a gene. The CDR3 DNA reads as TGTGCCAGCAGCTTAACTAGCGGGGTATCCTACGAGCAGTACTTC. This gives the protein CASSLTSGVSYEQYF.

The V gene is TRBV6-5, the J gene TRBJ2-2, with a tentative D call TRBD2 (6 bases). The CDR3 length is 13 residues. Between the trimmed V and J ends, which lost 5 bases and 5 bases, there was a span of 9 bases. Germline-derived CDR1 and CDR2 are MNHEY and SVGAGI. CDR3 in DNA: TGTGCCAGCAGTCGGGGGAGAACCGGGGAGCTGTTTTTT. Amino acid sequence: CASSRGRTGELFF.

This chain links TRBV19 with TRBJ2-5, with 7 bases fitting TRBD1. Germline V CDR1 and CDR2: LNHDA, SQIVND (reference sequence). This CDR3 is built from 14 residues. Trimming took 4 bases from V and 3 from J; bases not matched to a gene: 5. The CDR3 region is CASSNRGVKETQYF. The CDR3 region has the DNA TGTGCCAGTAGTAACAGGGGCGTAAAAGAGACCCAGTACTTC.

V gene TRBV9 combines with J gene TRBJ1-2; 8 bases match TRBD1. This CDR3 contains 14 residues. The trim removed 3 bases at V and 5 bases at J, leaving 6 bases unmatched. Per germline, CDR1 SGDLS and CDR2 YYNGEE. In DNA, the CDR3 is TGTGCCAGCAGCGAACGGGACAGGCAGTATGGCTACACCTTC. This codes for CASSERDRQYGYTF.

Ten or more counts support this clone. The rearrangement joins TRBV19 to TRBJ1-5; no clear D gene. The CDR3 extends over 12 amino acids. Trimming left V 2 bases short and J 4 bases short, with 3 bases between. Germline CDR1 reads LNHDA; CDR2 reads SQIVND (reference sequence). CDR3 nucleotides: TGTGCCAGTAGTATACCAAATCAGCCCCAGCATTTT. Encoded protein: CASSIPNQPQHF.

The rearrangement uses TRBV9 and TRBJ2-7; D is ambiguous. The CDR3 runs to 12 residues. Per germline, CDR1 SGDLS and CDR2 YYNGEE. V was shortened by 2 bases and J by 8 bases, with 11 bases between the two germline ends. Here the CDR3 DNA reads TGTGCCAGCAGCGTCTCGATGGGGAAGCAGTACTTC. It yields the protein CASSVSMGKQYF.

V and J are TRBV7-3 and TRBJ2-3, with D uncertain. The CDR3 is made up of 12 amino acids. Germline assignment: CDR1 SGHTA and CDR2 FQGTGA. With 2 bases removed from V and 2 bases from J, the gap between germline ends came to 2 bases. CDR3 DNA: TGTGCCAGCAGCTTATACACAGATACGCAGTATTTT. As protein: CASSLYTDTQYF.

A note on this clone: In the same sample, other DNA sequences code for this CDR3. This rearrangement joins TRBV6-5 to TRBJ1-2; TRBD1 matches 10 bases. V was pared by 6 bases and J by 4 bases, with 11 bases of the junction left unmatched. Germline loops: CDR1 MNHEY, CDR2 SVGAGI. CDR3 size: 16 residues. CDR3 loop: CASSYVRTGGGYGYTF. DNA for the CDR3: TGTGCCAGCAGCTACGTCAGGACAGGGGGAGGCTATGGCTACACCTTC.

The J gene is TRBJ1-5, the V gene TRBV6-5; 7 nucleotides agree with TRBD1. Trimming removed 6 bases from V and 6 bases from J; junction bases left unmatched: 8. CDR1 and CDR2 (germline): MNHEY, SVGAGI. CDR3 length: 14 residues. The CDR3 nucleotides read TGTGCCAGCAGCTATCGACAGGGCGGTCAGCCCCAGCATTTT. Translating gives CASSYRQGGQPQHF.